The clone carrying this TCR beta chain showed up many times. The data were taken from a study of neurological immune-mediated disorders. As to time point: technical triplicate 2. CD4+ or CD8+ T cells at a count of some 900,000 served as input for the sorted libraries. Per the germline V gene, CDR1 is DFQATT and CDR2 is SNEGSKA (reference sequence). Trimming cost V 1 base and J 4 bases; bases outside gene matches: 11. The CDR3 covers 17 residues. With 10-nucleotide random UMIs included, cDNA was synthesized by 5'RACE. A single run covered 15-18 subjects with over 170 million TCR-beta sequences. TCRdb re-derived calls from the 5' RACE reads in MiXCR, one entry per CDR3 protein. The sample has about 32,000 distinct CDR3 sequences; approximately 12% are singletons.

The V call is TRBV20-1, the J call TRBJ2-1, with 9 nucleotides matching TRBD2. The sequence was obtained from a female donor with HTLV-1-associated myelopathy (HAM/TSP). Sequences were obtained from CD4+ T cells from blood. This CDR3 is CSARGREGITKYNEQFF. DNA of the CDR3: TGCAGTGCTAGAGGGCGGGAGGGCATAACAAAGTACAATGAGCAGTTCTTC.